This passage covers 25 T cell receptor beta chains from one sample sequenced in a study of control samples from healthy donors and cancer patients. Assay: immunoSEQ multiplex PCR; the TCRdb copy retains only in-frame clones and omits some. The table lists tens of thousands of clones, around 93% of them singletons, with roughly 0.9% in the top ten. The specimen sequenced was PBMCs. The receptors were gathered from a man under 40 with colorectal cancer.

This chain joins TRBV15 and TRBJ1-2; TRBD1 might be the D (6 bases). Per germline, CDR1 LNHNV and CDR2 YYDKDF (reference sequence). This CDR3 has 16 amino acids. V lost 0 bases to trimming and J lost 4 bases, with 15 bases between them. DNA for the CDR3: TGTGCCACCAGCAGAGACAGGGGTCCAGCCCCCTATGGCTACACCTTC. It encodes CATSRDRGPAPYGYTF.

The rearrangement joins TRBV6-2 or TRBV6-3 to TRBJ1-2; perhaps TRBD1 as D (6 bases). The germline V gene encodes CDR1 MNHEY and CDR2 SVGEGT. The CDR3 has 13 residues. The ends were cut back, 3 bases at V and 6 bases at J, with 11 bases in the middle. The CDR3 reads CASSYSPGDGYTF. DNA of the CDR3: TGTGCCAGCAGTTATTCTCCAGGGGATGGCTACACCTTC.

The chain has TRBV19 and TRBJ2-2; D may be TRBD2 (6 bases). Germline V CDR1 and CDR2: LNHDA, SQIVND (reference sequence). The germline V and J ends were trimmed by 7 bases and 5 bases, with 20 bases remaining between them. There are 16 residues in the CDR3. CDR3 bases: TGTGCCAGTACCCTAAAAGTAGAGGGGAGGACCGGGGAGCTGTTTTTT. Its translation is CASTLKVEGRTGELFF.

There are a few counts of this clone. The gene calls are TRBV7-8 and TRBJ1-2; D remains ambiguous. From germline, CDR1 is SGHVS and CDR2 FQNEAQ. V lost 5 bases to trimming and J lost 5 bases, with 9 bases between them. The CDR3 loop spans 12 amino acids. CDR3 protein: CASSLDLYGYTF. The CDR3 DNA sequence: TGTGCCAGCAGCCTGGATTTGTATGGCTACACCTTC.

The rearrangement links TRBV5-1 to TRBJ1-1; D gene ambiguous. Trimming took 2 bases from V and 3 from J, leaving 8 bases between them. CDR1 is SGHRS, CDR2 YFSETQ, per germline. This CDR3 has 13 amino acids. DNA of the CDR3: TGCGCCAGCAGCTTCGGGCGAGACACTGAAGCTTTCTTT. Its protein is CASSFGRDTEAFF.

J is TRBJ2-1 and V is TRBV7-2; maybe TRBD2 (6 bases). The CDR3 totals 13 residues. Trimming pared 8 bases from V and 7 bases from J, leaving 15 bases between. Germline V gene data show CDR1 as SGHTA and CDR2 as FQGNSA. CDR3 loop: CASSLRTKNEQFF. Here the CDR3 DNA reads TGTGCCAGCTCCCTGAGGACTAAGAATGAGCAGTTCTTC. Full variable domain (remainder filled in from reference TRBV7-2 and TRBJ2-1): GAGVSQSPSNKVTEKGKDVELRCDPISGHTALYWYRQSLGQGLEFLIYFQGNSAPDKSGLPSDRFSAERTGGSVSTLTIQRTQQEDSAVYLCASSLRTKNEQFFGPGTRLTVL.

CDR3 sequence (DNA): TGTGCCAGCAGCACAGACCGGGAGAACACTGAAGCTTTCTTT. Residues: CASSTDRENTEAFF. V is TRBV7-2 and J is TRBJ1-1; D gene unclear. The germline CDR1 and CDR2 sequences are SGHTA and FQGNSA. There are 14 residues in the CDR3. Trimming cost V 5 bases and J 1 base, with 11 bases left between them.

The chain joins TRBV2 to TRBJ1-1, with 7 bases fitting TRBD1. The CDR3 is 13 residues long. The germline gives CDR1 SNHLY, CDR2 FYNNEI. After removal of 5 bases from V and 3 bases from J, the junction contained 3 bases not matched to a gene. The chain's CDR3 is CASSKTGDTEAFF. The DNA of the CDR3 is TGTGCCAGCAGTAAAACAGGGGACACTGAAGCTTTCTTT.

This clone occurred a few times. The same CDR3 arises from other DNA sequences in this sample as well. The rearrangement joins TRBV12-3 or TRBV12-4 to TRBJ2-3, with D unresolved. The V end lost 3 bases, the J end lost 6 bases, and 4 bases lay between the germline ends. This CDR3 region has 11 residues. CDR3 nucleotides: TGTGCCAGCAGTTTCATGGATACGCAGTATTTT. Residues: CASSFMDTQYF.

The chain recombines TRBV3-1 (or the pseudogene TRBV3-2) with TRBJ1-4; D remains ambiguous. Between the trimmed V and J ends, which lost 0 bases and 5 bases, there was a span of 13 bases. In germline, CDR1 is LGHDT, CDR2 YNNKEL (reference sequence). This CDR3 has 16 amino acids. In DNA, the CDR3 is TGTGCCAGCAGCCAAGAAGGACCGGGGTCAAATGAAAAACTGTTTTTT. It codes for CASSQEGPGSNEKLFF.

The chain employs TRBV11-2 and TRBJ2-1; D is perhaps TRBD2 (6 bases). Trimming cost V 4 bases and J 0 bases, with 10 bases left between them. The germline V gene encodes CDR1 SGHAT and CDR2 FQNNGV. The CDR3 has 15 residues. CDR3 DNA sequence: TGTGCCAGCAGCTCCGGGGGAGCCTCCTACAATGAGCAGTTCTTC. It encodes CASSSGGASYNEQFF.

The chain uses TRBV7-8 and TRBJ1-1, with D possibly TRBD1 on 6 matching bases. The V end was cut by 5 bases, the J end by 6 bases, with 22 bases between. Per the germline V gene, CDR1 is SGHVS and CDR2 is FQNEAQ. This CDR3 is 16 amino acids long. This chain's CDR3 is CASSPQQGRVSAEAFF. CDR3 sequence (DNA): TGTGCCAGCAGCCCGCAACAGGGTCGGGTCTCTGCTGAAGCTTTCTTT.

V gene TRBV30 combines with J gene TRBJ2-5, with 7 bases that match TRBD2. Germline trimming cut 1 base from V and 5 bases from J; bases unmatched to any gene: 7. The CDR3 contains 14 residues. Germline V lookup: CDR1 GTSNPN, CDR2 SVGIG (reference sequence). The CDR3 here is CAWSGGLGLETQYF. The CDR3 DNA is TGTGCCTGGAGTGGCGGACTAGGACTGGAGACCCAGTACTTC.

The chain carries TRBV2 and TRBJ2-7, with 11 bases identical to TRBD2. J was trimmed by 5 bases and V by 6 bases; bases with no gene match: 9. This CDR3 has 15 amino acids. CDR1 and CDR2 (germline): SNHLY, FYNNEI. The CDR3 nucleotides are TGTGCCAGCAGCCTTAGCGGGGGGGCATACAACGAGCAGTACTTC. Translated, it gives CASSLSGGAYNEQYF.

V usage is TRBV5-8 and J usage is TRBJ1-1; 7 positions match TRBD1. V was pared by 0 bases and J by 5 bases, with 4 bases of the junction left unmatched. Germline V gives CDR1 SGHTS, CDR2 YDEGEE. This CDR3 contains 14 residues. The DNA for the CDR3 is TGTGCCAGCAGCTTGGAAAGGGGGCTGACTGAAGCTTTCTTT. Translation gives CASSLERGLTEAFF.

The V gene is TRBV5-4, the J gene TRBJ2-7; D ambiguous. Germline-derived CDR1 and CDR2 are SGHNT and YYREEE (reference sequence). Trimming shortened V by 1 base and J by 2 bases, and 10 bases separated the two germline ends. The CDR3 has 14 amino acids. CDR3 sequence (DNA): TGTGCCAGCAGCTTGAGTTCAGGCACCTACGAGCAGTACTTC. It encodes CASSLSSGTYEQYF.

The CDR3 bases are TGTGCCAGCAGCTTACAGACCGGGGAGCTGTTTTTT. Protein product: CASSLQTGELFF. The chain combines TRBV7-9 with TRBJ2-2; D unresolved. Germline assignment: CDR1 SEHNR and CDR2 FQNEAQ (reference sequence). V lost 2 bases, J lost 5 bases, and 3 bases lay in between. The CDR3 has 12 residues.

The gene calls are TRBV7-6 and TRBJ2-2; 9 bases match TRBD2. With 1 base clipped from V and 5 bases from J, the junction kept 11 bases outside the gene matches. Germline values: CDR1 SGHVS, CDR2 FNYEAQ. This CDR3 spans 18 amino acids. CDR3 in DNA: TGTGCCAGCAGCTTAGGAGGCGGGGGGGCCGACCGGACCGGGGAGCTGTTTTTT. It yields the protein CASSLGGGGADRTGELFF. Supplemented by reference TRBV7-6 and TRBJ2-2, the full variable domain reads GAGVSQSPRYKVTKRGQDVALRCDPISGHVSLYWYRQALGQGPEFLTYFNYEAQQDKSGLPNDRFSAERPEGSISTLTIQRTEQRDSAMYRCASSLGGGGADRTGELFFGEGSRLTVL.

V usage is TRBV19 and J usage is TRBJ2-7; D remains ambiguous. The CDR3 contains 14 residues. V gave up 4 bases and J gave up 1 base, with 11 bases separating them. Germline CDR1 and CDR2: LNHDA and SQIVND (reference sequence). The CDR3 DNA sequence: TGTGCCAGTAGTAATCTCGGAGCTTCCTACGAGCAGTACTTC. Residues: CASSNLGASYEQYF.

CDR3 sequence (DNA): TGTGCCAGCAGCGTAGTGGGAATTCAGGAAAAACTGTTTTTT. Translation gives CASSVVGIQEKLFF. The chain carries TRBV9 and TRBJ1-4; D remains ambiguous. CDR1 is SGDLS, CDR2 YYNGEE, per germline. V was shortened by 0 bases and J by 8 bases, with 11 bases between the two germline ends. This CDR3 is built from 14 residues.

With regard to this clone: Other DNA sequences within the sample encode an identical CDR3. V usage is TRBV5-1 and J usage is TRBJ2-5; 7 bases map to TRBD2. Germline V lookup: CDR1 SGHRS, CDR2 YFSETQ. V lost 3 bases to trimming and J lost 1 base; unmatched junction nucleotides: 12. This CDR3 has 17 residues. CDR3 region: CASSWLGERGGQETQYF. For the CDR3, the DNA is TGCGCCAGCAGCTGGCTGGGGGAGCGGGGAGGCCAAGAGACCCAGTACTTC.

This chain uses TRBV9 with TRBJ2-1; no definite D call. Trimming left V 0 bases short and J 0 bases short, with 16 bases between. This CDR3 is built from 18 residues. Germline loops: CDR1 SGDLS, CDR2 YYNGEE. The DNA of the CDR3 is TGTGCCAGCAGCGTAGAGGCGCCGGCGGACCCCTCCTACAATGAGCAGTTCTTC. It yields the protein CASSVEAPADPSYNEQFF.

V usage is TRBV10-3 and J usage is TRBJ1-3; D is unclear. The V end was cut by 2 bases, the J end by 0 bases, with 5 bases between. The CDR3 extends over 14 amino acids. In germline, CDR1 is ENHRY, CDR2 SYGVKD. The CDR3 DNA reads as TGTGCCATCAGTGAGGGACCCTCTGGAAACACCATATATTTT. Translating it yields CAISEGPSGNTIYF.

This chain joins TRBV6-5 and TRBJ1-2; no definite D call. The germline V gene encodes CDR1 MNHEY and CDR2 SVGAGI. This CDR3 is built from 13 residues. Deletions cut 6 bases from V and 0 bases from J, with 8 bases between. In DNA, the CDR3 is TGTGCCAGCAGGACGGGTGCTAACTATGGCTACACCTTC. It yields the protein CASRTGANYGYTF.

This clone showed up just a few times. The rearrangement uses TRBV2 and TRBJ1-5, with 7 bases lining up with TRBD1. The CDR3 runs 15 residues. Germline loops: CDR1 SNHLY, CDR2 FYNNEI. V dropped 5 bases and J dropped 4; count of bases not matched to a gene: 8. The CDR3 spells CASSLWGQINQPQHF. CDR3 nucleotide sequence: TGTGCCAGCAGTCTGTGGGGACAGATTAATCAGCCCCAGCATTTT.